The 32 T cell receptor beta chains below all came from one sample that was sequenced in a study of beta chain features in type 1 diabetes. Overall study findings and caveats: The study found moderately but significantly shorter TCRB CDR3s in all four CD4+ subsets of Type 1 diabetes patients.

Which antigens these TCRs recognize remains unknown. Expressed TCRB transcripts got sequenced, as all isolated RNA was reverse transcribed. The repertoire was sequenced with immunoSEQ multiplex PCR; TCRdb's copy has only in-frame clones and lacks some. The data contain some 270,000 clones, roughly a tenth of them singletons. The material sequenced was naive CD4+ T cells from blood. These receptors originate from a man in his thirties or forties with type 1 diabetes.

This chain connects TRBV16 to TRBJ1-1; D is perhaps TRBD1 (5 bases). Germline CDR1 KGHSY, CDR2 FQNENV. This CDR3 is built from 15 residues. The V end was cut by 2 bases, the J end by 2 bases, with 12 bases between. The CDR3 DNA follows: TGTGCCAGCAGCCAAAGGGGAGGGGTTAACACTGAAGCTTTCTTT. This gives the protein CASSQRGGVNTEAFF.

This chain joins TRBV19 and TRBJ1-4; TRBD1 matches 11 bases. With 3 bases clipped from V and 3 bases from J, the junction kept 3 bases outside the gene matches. This CDR3 contains 16 residues. CDR1 is LNHDA, CDR2 SQIVND, per germline (reference sequence). The CDR3 protein is CASSMDRGLANEKLFF. In nucleotides, the CDR3 is TGTGCCAGTAGTATGGACAGGGGGCTGGCTAATGAAAAACTGTTTTTT.

This clone was counted a few times. The chain couples TRBV27 to TRBJ1-4; 8 positions agree with TRBD1. There are 14 residues in the CDR3. From germline, CDR1 is MNHEY and CDR2 SMNVEV (reference sequence). Trimming took 4 bases from V and 8 from J; bases not matched to a gene: 6. Here the CDR3 DNA reads TGTGCCAGCAGTTCGACAGGGGAAGTAGAAAAACTGTTTTTT. As protein: CASSSTGEVEKLFF.

This clone came up a few times. The J gene is TRBJ2-5, the V gene TRBV29-1; perhaps TRBD2 as D (5 bases). The CDR3 runs to 13 residues. Germline assignment: CDR1 SQVTM and CDR2 ANQGSEA. V lost 3 bases and J lost 5, with 13 bases in between. CDR3 nucleotide sequence: TGCAGCGTTGAGAGCTCCCGAGGGGAGACCCAGTACTTC. Protein: CSVESSRGETQYF.

The chain recombines TRBV2 with TRBJ1-2; 7 bases align to TRBD1. The CDR3 has 14 residues. The germline CDR1 and CDR2 sequences are SNHLY and FYNNEI. V lost 8 bases, J lost 8 bases, and 14 bases stayed unmatched. As DNA, the CDR3 is TGTGCCAGCGGATCATCAGGGGGAGGCGGGGGCTACACCTTC. Protein: CASGSSGGGGGYTF.

The table lists this clone with a few counts. V and J are TRBV2 and TRBJ2-1; perhaps TRBD2 as D (7 bases). CDR3 length: 14 amino acids. The V and J ends lost 0 bases and 12 bases respectively, with 15 bases between them. Germline CDR1 and CDR2: SNHLY and FYNNEI. CDR3 coding DNA: TGTGCCAGCAGTGAAGCGCTTCGGGGGGCGAGGCAGTTCTTC. Translation gives CASSEALRGARQFF.

The gene calls are TRBV5-4 and TRBJ2-5, with D unresolved. This CDR3 has 12 residues. V was shortened by 2 bases and J by 6 bases, with 8 bases between the two germline ends. Per germline, CDR1 SGHNT and CDR2 YYREEE (reference sequence). The CDR3 region has the DNA TGTGCCAGCAGCTTTCCAGATCAGACCCAGTACTTC. Amino acids: CASSFPDQTQYF.

The chain has TRBV5-4 and TRBJ2-1, with 12 nucleotides matching TRBD2. V dropped 4 bases and J dropped 5; count of bases not matched to a gene: 7. CDR3 length equals 16 residues. CDR1 SGHNT and CDR2 YYREEE come from the germline V gene (reference sequence). The CDR3 DNA follows: TGTGCCAGCAGCAAACTAGCGGGGGGCAGAGACAATGAGCAGTTCTTC. Protein product: CASSKLAGGRDNEQFF.

A few counts support this clone. The rearrangement links TRBV5-4 to TRBJ1-2, with D perhaps matching TRBD1 (5 bases). Germline V gene lookup returns CDR1 SGHNT and CDR2 YYREEE (reference sequence). The CDR3 loop spans 13 amino acids. The V and J ends lost 3 bases and 7 bases respectively, with 13 bases between them. CDR3 residues: CASSWQGGLGYTF. The DNA of the CDR3 is TGTGCCAGCAGCTGGCAGGGTGGGCTTGGCTACACCTTC.

The chain recombines TRBV11-1 with TRBJ2-7, with D possibly matching TRBD1 (6 bases). The length of the CDR3 is 15 residues. V was shortened by 1 base and J by 8 bases, with 18 bases between the two germline ends. Per germline, CDR1 SGHAT and CDR2 FQDESV (reference sequence). This CDR3 is CASSLDLDYRDQQYF. The CDR3 DNA reads TGTGCCAGCAGCTTAGACCTGGATTACAGGGACCAGCAGTACTTC.

This clone was seen a handful of times. V usage is TRBV7-9 and J usage is TRBJ2-2; 7 nucleotides agree with TRBD2. Germline CDR1 reads SEHNR; CDR2 reads FQNEAQ (reference sequence). The CDR3 sequence is 14 residues long. Trimming removed 7 bases from V and 7 bases from J; junction bases left unmatched: 9. CDR3 bases: TGTGCCAGCACCAATTGGGAGGGCATCGGGGAGCTGTTTTTT. It specifies CASTNWEGIGELFF. Variable domain in full (rest from reference TRBV7-9 and TRBJ2-2): DTGVSQNPRHKITKRGQNVTFRCDPISEHNRLYWYRQTLGQGPEFLTYFQNEAQLEKSRLLSDRFSAERPKGSFSTLEIQRTEQGDSAMYLCASTNWEGIGELFFGEGSRLTVL.

The chain couples TRBV5-1 to TRBJ2-1; 8 bases match TRBD2. Germline values: CDR1 SGHRS, CDR2 YFSETQ. The ends lost 0 bases at V and 0 bases at J; junction bases unmatched: 8. This CDR3 is 18 amino acids long. This CDR3 is CASSLAGRGGSSYNEQFF. In nucleotides, the CDR3 is TGCGCCAGCAGCTTGGCCGGGAGGGGAGGCAGCTCCTACAATGAGCAGTTCTTC.

This clone appeared a few times. The chain combines TRBV18 with TRBJ2-7; weak D call: TRBD2 (6 bases). Germline assignment: CDR1 KGHSH and CDR2 LQKENI. The CDR3 extends over 14 amino acids. With 6 bases removed from V and 7 bases from J, the gap between germline ends came to 19 bases. In DNA form, the CDR3 reads TGTGCCAGCTCTCCGCGGGGTCAGACTGGGGAGCAGTACTTC. It encodes CASSPRGQTGEQYF.

CDR3 in DNA: TGTGCCAGCAGCCGTGGGTGGCCGACTACGAACACTGAAGCTTTCTTT. Translating gives CASSRGWPTTNTEAFF. The chain has TRBV11-2 and TRBJ1-1, with D unclear. Trimming removed 5 bases at V and 1 base at J, with 17 bases between. This CDR3 comprises 16 residues. CDR1 is SGHAT, CDR2 FQNNGV, per germline.

A few counts support this clone. The chain joins TRBV11-2 to TRBJ2-7; 7 bases are shared with TRBD1. The CDR3 contains 14 residues. Trimming cost V 4 bases and J 2 bases; bases outside gene matches: 5. Germline lookup yields CDR1 SGHAT and CDR2 FQNNGV. The CDR3 DNA follows: TGTGCCAGCAGCTATCGACAGGGCGCCTACGAGCAGTACTTC. Protein product: CASSYRQGAYEQYF.

The CDR3 nucleotides are TGTGCCAGCAGTTACCGAGGGGGGGAAGAGACCCAGTACTTC. It specifies CASSYRGGEETQYF. The V call is TRBV6-5, the J call TRBJ2-5, with D possibly TRBD2 on 7 matching bases. There are 14 residues in the CDR3. Germline V gene sequence: CDR1 MNHEY, CDR2 SVGAGI. Trimming left V 2 bases short and J 3 bases short, with 10 bases between.

This clone appeared a few times. The chain carries TRBV19 and TRBJ1-1; 7 bases line up with TRBD1. This CDR3 comprises 14 residues. V lost 6 bases, J lost 0 bases, and 4 bases stayed unmatched. From germline, CDR1 is LNHDA and CDR2 SQIVND (reference sequence). The CDR3 nucleotides are TGTGCCAGTAGGGGGGACAGCATGAACACTGAAGCTTTCTTT. It specifies CASRGDSMNTEAFF.

This clone was counted a few times. V gene TRBV15 combines with J gene TRBJ2-7; D remains unclear. In germline, CDR1 is LNHNV, CDR2 YYDKDF (reference sequence). The CDR3 runs 14 residues. Deletions cut 0 bases from V and 3 bases from J, with 9 bases between. CDR3 in amino acids: CATSRDPGLYEQYF. Written as DNA, the CDR3 is TGTGCCACCAGCAGAGATCCGGGTCTCTACGAGCAGTACTTC.

This chain joins TRBV6-6 and TRBJ1-6; D remains unclear. The CDR3 covers 15 residues. Between the trimmed V and J ends, which lost 6 bases and 4 bases, there was a span of 13 bases. Germline CDR1 MNHNY, CDR2 SVGAGI (reference sequence). The CDR3 DNA is TGTGCCAGCAGGAAACCCAACAGTTATAATTCACCCCTCCACTTT. It specifies CASRKPNSYNSPLHF.

The J gene is TRBJ2-3, the V gene TRBV18; D call uncertain. Per germline, CDR1 KGHSH and CDR2 LQKENI. The length of the CDR3 is 13 residues. With 6 bases removed from V and 4 bases from J, the gap between germline ends came to 11 bases. The CDR3 DNA is TGTGCCAGCTCCCCCCGAGGCGCAGATACGCAGTATTTT. Translation: CASSPRGADTQYF.

This clone has just a few counts. The rearrangement uses TRBV9 and TRBJ2-7; tentative D call: TRBD2 (7 bases). Trimming left V 0 bases short and J 4 bases short, with 14 bases between. The CDR3 sequence is 15 residues long. Germline-derived CDR1 and CDR2 are SGDLS and YYNGEE. CDR3 DNA sequence: TGTGCCAGCAGCGTAGGGAAAGAGGGGGGGTACGAGCAGTACTTC. Translated, it gives CASSVGKEGGYEQYF.

The V gene is TRBV7-9, the J gene TRBJ1-2; 8 bases agree with TRBD1. The germline CDR1 and CDR2 sequences are SEHNR and FQNEAQ (reference sequence). CDR3 length: 13 residues. Unmatched junction bases numbered 7, after V lost 5 bases and J lost 8 bases. The CDR3 sequence is CASSPQGAEGYTF. Written as DNA, the CDR3 is TGTGCCAGCAGCCCCCAGGGGGCAGAGGGCTACACCTTC.

The J gene is TRBJ2-1, the V gene TRBV12-5, with D possibly matching TRBD2 (7 bases). CDR3 size: 15 residues. With 8 bases removed from V and 8 bases from J, the gap between germline ends came to 22 bases. Germline V gene data show CDR1 as LGHNT and CDR2 as FRNRAP. The CDR3 DNA follows: TGTGCTAGTTCTTGGGGGCGGGGGCCCACCCATGAGCAGTTCTTC. It translates to CASSWGRGPTHEQFF. Full variable domain (missing parts from reference TRBV12-5 and TRBJ2-1): DARVTQTPRHKVTEMGQEVTMRCQPILGHNTVFWYRQTMMQGLELLAYFRNRAPLDDSGMPKDRFSAEMPDATLATLKIQPSEPRDSAVYFCASSWGRGPTHEQFFGPGTRLTVL.

This clone was detected a few times. The chain links TRBV7-9 to TRBJ2-7, with D maybe TRBD2 (5 bases). Trimming removed 3 bases from V and 3 bases from J, with 6 bases in between. The CDR3 is 12 amino acids. Germline lookup yields CDR1 SEHNR and CDR2 FQNEAQ (reference sequence). The CDR3 is CASSLGSYEQYF. The CDR3 region has the DNA TGTGCCAGCAGCTTGGGGAGCTACGAGCAGTACTTC.

The chain combines TRBV27 with TRBJ2-7; no reliable D call. CDR3 length: 14 residues. With 6 bases removed from V and 2 bases from J, the gap between germline ends came to 14 bases. Germline CDR1 reads MNHEY; CDR2 reads SMNVEV (reference sequence). This CDR3 is CASRPPLRTYEQYF. DNA for the CDR3: TGTGCCAGCAGACCGCCACTAAGGACCTACGAGCAGTACTTC.

This sequence joins TRBV6-1 and TRBJ2-3, with a weak D call TRBD1 (6 bases). Germline V gene sequence: CDR1 MNHNS, CDR2 SASEGT. V lost 1 base and J lost 5, with 13 bases in between. This CDR3 comprises 15 residues. CDR3 loop: CASSEVARGGDTQYF. CDR3 coding DNA: TGTGCCAGCAGTGAAGTGGCTAGAGGGGGAGATACGCAGTATTTT.

This clone was seen only a few times. This chain connects TRBV4-1 to TRBJ2-7; D gene unclear. V was cut by 2 bases and J by 0 bases, with 11 bases left in between. The CDR3 totals 15 residues. Germline V gene lookup returns CDR1 MGHRA and CDR2 YSYEKL. Written as DNA, the CDR3 is TGCGCCAGCAGCCAATTAGACTTCGCCTCCTACGAGCAGTACTTC. This codes for CASSQLDFASYEQYF.

This chain joins TRBV4-3 and TRBJ2-3, with TRBD2 matching 15 bases. The CDR3 covers 19 residues. In germline, CDR1 is LGHNA, CDR2 YSLEER. V shed 3 bases and J 3 bases; nucleotides not matched to a gene: 10. This CDR3 reads CASSHGTSGGRFPTDTQYF. DNA of the CDR3: TGCGCCAGCAGCCACGGGACTAGCGGGGGGCGATTCCCTACAGATACGCAGTATTTT.

This clone was observed a few times. V and J are TRBV28 and TRBJ2-1, with D unresolved. Germline CDR1 and CDR2: MDHEN and SYDVKM. Deletions cut 6 bases from V and 6 bases from J, with 6 bases between. The CDR3 covers 11 residues. CDR3 sequence (DNA): TGTGCCAGCAGCAATTTCAATGAGCAGTTCTTC. Its protein product is CASSNFNEQFF.

The CDR3 nucleotides are TGTGCCAGCAGCTTTGCCCAAAACACCTACAATGAGCAGTTCTTC. Amino acid sequence: CASSFAQNTYNEQFF. The chain has TRBV5-8 and TRBJ2-1; no clear D gene. This CDR3 spans 15 amino acids. Per the germline V gene, CDR1 is SGHTS and CDR2 is YDEGEE. Trimming removed 2 bases from V and 2 bases from J, with 11 bases in between.

This clone was seen a few times. The V call is TRBV5-4, the J call TRBJ2-3; 8 nucleotides match TRBD2. In germline, CDR1 is SGHNT, CDR2 YYREEE (reference sequence). The CDR3 is 15 amino acids. Trimming cost V 0 bases and J 6 bases; bases outside gene matches: 6. The CDR3 reads CASSLAGTRSDTQYF. CDR3 sequence (DNA): TGTGCCAGCAGCTTGGCCGGGACTAGGTCCGATACGCAGTATTTT.

The chain has TRBV11-2 and TRBJ2-3, with a possible D match to TRBD2 (6 bases). Per germline, CDR1 SGHAT and CDR2 FQNNGV. Trimming left V 2 bases short and J 0 bases short, with 6 bases between. The CDR3 runs to 14 residues. The CDR3 sequence: CASSLRGSTDTQYF. CDR3 DNA sequence: TGTGCCAGCAGCTTACGGGGGAGCACAGATACGCAGTATTTT.